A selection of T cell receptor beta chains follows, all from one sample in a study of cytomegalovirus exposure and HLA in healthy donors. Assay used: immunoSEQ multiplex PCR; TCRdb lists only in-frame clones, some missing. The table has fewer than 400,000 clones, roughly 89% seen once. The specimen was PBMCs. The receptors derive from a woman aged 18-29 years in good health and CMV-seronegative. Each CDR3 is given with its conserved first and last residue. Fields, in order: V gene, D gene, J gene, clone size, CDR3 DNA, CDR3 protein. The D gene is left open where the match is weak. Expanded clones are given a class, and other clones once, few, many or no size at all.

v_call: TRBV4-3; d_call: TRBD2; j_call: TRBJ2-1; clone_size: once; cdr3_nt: TGCGCCAGCAGCCAAGCACCCTCCTCGCTAGCGGACCACAATGAGCAGTTCTTC; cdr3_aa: CASSQAPSSLADHNEQFF
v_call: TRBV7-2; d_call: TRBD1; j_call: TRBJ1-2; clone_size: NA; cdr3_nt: TGTGCCAGCAGTCGTCTAACAGGGGGCTATGGCTACACCTTC; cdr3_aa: CASSRLTGGYGYTF
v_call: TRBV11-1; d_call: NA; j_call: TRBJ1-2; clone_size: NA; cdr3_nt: TGTGCCAGCAGCTTAGCCCCGGACAGCCATGGCTACACCTTC; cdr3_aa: CASSLAPDSHGYTF
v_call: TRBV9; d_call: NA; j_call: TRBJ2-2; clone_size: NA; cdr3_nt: TGTGCCAGCAGCGTAGTTGATGGCTCCGGGGAGCTGTTTTTT; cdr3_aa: CASSVVDGSGELFF
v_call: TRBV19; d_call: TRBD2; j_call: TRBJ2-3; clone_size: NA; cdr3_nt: TGTGCCAGTAGTCCCACAGCGGGATCCCCAAGCACAGATACGCAGTATTTT; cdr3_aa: CASSPTAGSPSTDTQYF
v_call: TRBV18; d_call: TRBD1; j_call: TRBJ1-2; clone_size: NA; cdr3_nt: TGTGCCAGCTCCCCGAGCTCGGACAGGACCTATGGCTACACCTTC; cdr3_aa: CASSPSSDRTYGYTF
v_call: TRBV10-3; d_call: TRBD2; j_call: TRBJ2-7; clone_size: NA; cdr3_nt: TGTGCCATCAGCGGACTAGCGGGAGGCTACGAGCAGTACTTC; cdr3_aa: CAISGLAGGYEQYF
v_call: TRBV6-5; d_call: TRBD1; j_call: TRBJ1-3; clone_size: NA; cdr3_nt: TGTGCCAGCAGTTACTCCGGGACAGGGGTTGGAAACACCATATATTTT; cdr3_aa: CASSYSGTGVGNTIYF
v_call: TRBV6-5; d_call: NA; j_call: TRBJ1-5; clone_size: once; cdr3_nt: TGTGCCAGCAGCCTGATCGCGGGCGGCAATCAGCCCCAGCATTTT; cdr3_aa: CASSLIAGGNQPQHF
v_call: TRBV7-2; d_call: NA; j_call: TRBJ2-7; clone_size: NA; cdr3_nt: TGTGCCAGCAGCCTAGGCGGATTCTACGAGCAGTACTTC; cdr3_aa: CASSLGGFYEQYF
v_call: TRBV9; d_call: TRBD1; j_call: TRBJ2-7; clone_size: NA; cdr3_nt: TGTGCCAGCTCCCACCCGGGACAGGGGGAATACGAGCAGTACTTC; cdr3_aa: CASSHPGQGEYEQYF
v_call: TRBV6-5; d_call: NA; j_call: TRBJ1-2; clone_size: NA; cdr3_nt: TGTGCCAGCAGTTACTCGATGGCATCCTATGGCTACACCTTC; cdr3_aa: CASSYSMASYGYTF
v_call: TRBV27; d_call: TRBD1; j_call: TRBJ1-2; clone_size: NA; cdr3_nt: TGTGCCAGCAGTTTATCGGACAGGGCTGGCTACACCTTC; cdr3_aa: CASSLSDRAGYTF
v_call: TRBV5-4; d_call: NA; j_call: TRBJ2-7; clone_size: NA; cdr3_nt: TGTGCCAGCACGCTCGACACCGCTCTCTACGAGCAGTACTTC; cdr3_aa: CASTLDTALYEQYF
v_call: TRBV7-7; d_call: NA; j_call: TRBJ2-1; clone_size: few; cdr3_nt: TGTGCCAGCAGCTTAACTGACATGGGTGAGCAGTTCTTC; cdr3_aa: CASSLTDMGEQFF
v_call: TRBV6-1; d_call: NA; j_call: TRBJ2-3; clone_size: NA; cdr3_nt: TGTGCCACCGAGTCACTTAGCACAGATACGCAGTATTTT; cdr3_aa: CATESLSTDTQYF
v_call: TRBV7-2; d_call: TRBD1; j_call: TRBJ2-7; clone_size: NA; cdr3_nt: TGTGCCAGCAGCCCAGGAGGACAGGGTTCAAACGCGCAGTACTTC; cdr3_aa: CASSPGGQGSNAQYF
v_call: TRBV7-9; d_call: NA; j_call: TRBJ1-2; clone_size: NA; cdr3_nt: TGTGCCAGCAGCTTTAGCAGCCTTAACTATGGCTACACCTTC; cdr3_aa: CASSFSSLNYGYTF
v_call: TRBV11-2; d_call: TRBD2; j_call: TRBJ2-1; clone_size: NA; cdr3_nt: TGTGCCAGCAGCTTAGAGTCGCGGGGGAGCTCCTACAATGAGCAGTTCTTC; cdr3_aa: CASSLESRGSSYNEQFF
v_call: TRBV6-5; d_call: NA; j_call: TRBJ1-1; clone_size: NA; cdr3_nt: TGTGCCAGCAGTTACCGGGGGGCCACTGAAGCTTTCTTT; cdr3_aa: CASSYRGATEAFF
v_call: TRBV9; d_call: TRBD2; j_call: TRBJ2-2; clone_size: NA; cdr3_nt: TGTGCCAGCAGCATCTCTAGCGGGAGTTACACCGGGGAGCTGTTTTTT; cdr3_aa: CASSISSGSYTGELFF
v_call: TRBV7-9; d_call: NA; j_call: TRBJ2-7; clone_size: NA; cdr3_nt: TGTGCCAGCAGCCCCACCGGACAGATCGGCGAGCAGTACTTC; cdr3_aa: CASSPTGQIGEQYF
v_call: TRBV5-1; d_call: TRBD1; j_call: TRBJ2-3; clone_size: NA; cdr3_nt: TGCGCCAGCAGCTTGGCCACAGGGGGCGTGGGGGCCCGGATAGATACGCAGTATTTT; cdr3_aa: CASSLATGGVGARIDTQYF
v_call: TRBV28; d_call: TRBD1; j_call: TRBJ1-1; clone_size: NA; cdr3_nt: TGTGCCAGCAAGGGGGCCGGCACTGAAGCTTTCTTT; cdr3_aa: CASKGAGTEAFF
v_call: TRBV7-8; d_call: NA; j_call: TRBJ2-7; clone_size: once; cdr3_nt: TGTGCCAGCAGCCCTGGCCGACTAGTGTACGAGCAGTACTTC; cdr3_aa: CASSPGRLVYEQYF
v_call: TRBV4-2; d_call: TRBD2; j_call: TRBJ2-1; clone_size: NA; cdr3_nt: TGTGCCAGCAGCCAAGATTGGGGAGGGACCTTCTACAATGAGCAGTTCTTC; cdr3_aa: CASSQDWGGTFYNEQFF
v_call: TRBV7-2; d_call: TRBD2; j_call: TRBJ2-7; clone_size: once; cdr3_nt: TGTGCCAGCAGCTTAGCGGGGGGACTAGCGGGAAGAACCTACGAGCAGTACTTC; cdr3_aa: CASSLAGGLAGRTYEQYF
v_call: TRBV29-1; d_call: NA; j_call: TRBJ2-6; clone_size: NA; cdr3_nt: TGCAGCGTCCAAGGCAGGGGTGGTGGGGCCAACGTCCTGACTTTC; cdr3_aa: CSVQGRGGGANVLTF
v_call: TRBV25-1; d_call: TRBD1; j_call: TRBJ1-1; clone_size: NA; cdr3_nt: TGTGCCAGCAGAAGCCCAGGGGGCACTGAAGCTTTCTTT; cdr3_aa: CASRSPGGTEAFF
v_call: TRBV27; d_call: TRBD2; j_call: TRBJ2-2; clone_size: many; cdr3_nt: TGTGCCAGCAGCAATGTCGGGACTAGCGGCACCGGGGAGCTGTTTTTT; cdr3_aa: CASSNVGTSGTGELFF
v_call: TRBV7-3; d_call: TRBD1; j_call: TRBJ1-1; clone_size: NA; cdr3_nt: TGTGCCAGCAGCTTCTCCAGGGGGACTGAAGCTTTCTTT; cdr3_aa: CASSFSRGTEAFF
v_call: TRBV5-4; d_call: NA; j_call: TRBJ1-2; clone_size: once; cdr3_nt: TGTGCCAGCAGCCGGGACATGACCCACTATGGCTACACCTTC; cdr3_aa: CASSRDMTHYGYTF
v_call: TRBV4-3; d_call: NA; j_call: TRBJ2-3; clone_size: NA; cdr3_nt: TGCGCCAGCAGCCAAGACAGGTGGGGGCGAGACACAGATACGCAGTATTTT; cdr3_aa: CASSQDRWGRDTDTQYF
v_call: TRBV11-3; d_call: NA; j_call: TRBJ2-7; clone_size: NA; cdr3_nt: TGTGCCAGCAGCTTTCGGGACTCCTACGAGCAGTACTTC; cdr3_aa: CASSFRDSYEQYF
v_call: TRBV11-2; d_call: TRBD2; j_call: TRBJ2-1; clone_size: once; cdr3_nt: TGTGCCAGCAGCTTTGGCCTCGGGACTAGCGTCTACAATGAGCAGTTCTTC; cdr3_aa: CASSFGLGTSVYNEQFF
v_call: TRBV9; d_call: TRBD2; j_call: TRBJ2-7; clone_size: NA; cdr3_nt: TGTGCCAGCAGCGTAGGTGGTAGCGGGACTTACGAGCAGTACTTC; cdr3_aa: CASSVGGSGTYEQYF
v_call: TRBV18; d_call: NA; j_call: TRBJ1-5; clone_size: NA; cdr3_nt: TGTGCCAGCTCACCAATGGAGTCACCCGATCAGCCCCAGCATTTT; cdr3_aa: CASSPMESPDQPQHF
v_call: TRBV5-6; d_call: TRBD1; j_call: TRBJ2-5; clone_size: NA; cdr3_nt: TGTGCCAGCAGCTTGACGCAGGGACAGGGGGGTTTGGAGACCCAGTACTTC; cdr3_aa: CASSLTQGQGGLETQYF
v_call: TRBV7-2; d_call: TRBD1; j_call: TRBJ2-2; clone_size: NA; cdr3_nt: TGTGCCAGCAGCTCGGGACAGGGAGGGATCGGGGAGCTGTTTTTT; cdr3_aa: CASSSGQGGIGELFF
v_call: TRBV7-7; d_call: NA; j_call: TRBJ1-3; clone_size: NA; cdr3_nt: TGTGCCAGCAGCTTAGGGGCAGGCTCTGGAAACACCATATATTTT; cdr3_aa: CASSLGAGSGNTIYF
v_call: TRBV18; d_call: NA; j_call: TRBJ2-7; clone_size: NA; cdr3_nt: TGTGCCAGCTCGGAACAGGGTTTGGTCGGCAACGAGCAGTACTTC; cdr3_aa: CASSEQGLVGNEQYF
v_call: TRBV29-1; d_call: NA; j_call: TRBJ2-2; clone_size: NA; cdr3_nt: TGCAGCGCGACTCCAGGAGGGCCGACCGGGGAGCTGTTTTTT; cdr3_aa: CSATPGGPTGELFF
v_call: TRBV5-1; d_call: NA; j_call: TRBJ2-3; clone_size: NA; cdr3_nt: TGCGCCAGCAGCTTGGCCACGGGCACAGATACGCAGTATTTT; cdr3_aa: CASSLATGTDTQYF
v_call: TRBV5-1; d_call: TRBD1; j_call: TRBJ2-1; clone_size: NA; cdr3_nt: TGCGCCAGCAGCCGGACCGGGACAGGGGGCTCCTACAATGAGCAGTTCTTC; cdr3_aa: CASSRTGTGGSYNEQFF
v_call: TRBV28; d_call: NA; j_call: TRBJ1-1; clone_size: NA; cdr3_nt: TGTGCCAGCAGTGCGCCGACAGGAAACACTGAAGCTTTCTTT; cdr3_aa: CASSAPTGNTEAFF